This T cell receptor (beta chain) was captured in a study of T-cell memory formation after mild COVID-19. TCRdb reanalysed the 5' RACE reads using MiXCR and keeps one entry per CDR3 protein. Of fewer than 250,000 distinct CDR3 sequences listed, around 25% are singletons. In germline, CDR1 is SGHTA, CDR2 FQGTGA. This CDR3 spans 14 amino acids. V lost 6 bases and J 4 bases, leaving 13 bases between the germline ends. This sequence joins TRBV7-3 and TRBJ1-3; weak D call: TRBD1 (5 bases). This sequence was found in an adult woman who had mild COVID-19 (a few samples of this study predate the infection). Cell type and time point are not known. The specimen sequenced was PBMCs or a T cell subset sorted from them (not recorded which). The CDR3 here is CASRRGVEGNTIYF. The CDR3 DNA sequence: TGTGCCAGCAGGAGAGGGGTTGAAGGAAACACCATATATTTT.